This TCR beta chain was found in a study of ipilimumab plus nivolumab after autologous stem cell transplantation. The protocol was immunoSEQ multiplex PCR, while the TCRdb copy is restricted to in-frame clones and leaves out a portion. The repertoire includes about 19,000 clones, around 80% of them detected once, and more than 6.5% sits in the top ten. Trimming removed 1 base at V and 2 bases at J, with 3 bases between. The CDR3 has 14 residues. CDR1 is SGHVS and CDR2 is FNYEAQ in the germline V gene. Ipilimumab, 1 mg/kg, started 14 to 28 days after autologous transplant. The sample consisted of PBMCs, taken in a trial of ipilimumab plus nivolumab as post-transplant consolidation. The J gene is TRBJ2-6, the V gene TRBV7-6; no clear D gene. This receptor was identified in a male donor with diffuse large B-cell lymphoma. The CDR3 coding sequence is TGTGCCAGCAGCTTAGGAACTGGGGCCAACGTCCTGACTTTC. This translates into CASSLGTGANVLTF. The whole variable domain, filled in from reference TRBV7-6 and TRBJ2-6, reads GAGVSQSPRYKVTKRGQDVALRCDPISGHVSLYWYRQALGQGPEFLTYFNYEAQQDKSGLPNDRFSAERPEGSISTLTIQRTEQRDSAMYRCASSLGTGANVLTFGAGSRLTVL.